The 30 T cell receptor beta chains reported below all come from one sample, sequenced in a study of regulatory T cells in long-lasting Graves disease. HTBI primers from iRepertoire and Arm-PCR of CDR3 regions yielded the TCR beta libraries. TCRdb re-analysed the multiplex PCR reads in MiXCR, keeping a single row per CDR3 protein. This table has 650,000 to 700,000 distinct CDR3 sequences, 25% to 35% appearing once. Time point: persistent/refractory GD, antithyroid drugs over 5 years with positive TRAb. After RNA was extracted from PBMCs, the TCR library was made from it. This sample comprised peripheral blood mononuclear cells (PBMCs), obtained when the disease was refractory, from a patient treated with antithyroid drugs. The source is a female donor with Graves disease.

This clonotype has more than one count but fewer than ten. The CDR3: CASRRQGAPTEAFF. The CDR3, as DNA: TGTGCCAGCAGAAGACAGGGGGCGCCCACTGAAGCTTTCTTT. The chain couples TRBV6-1 to TRBJ1-1; 10 bases align to TRBD1. V lost 6 bases to trimming and J lost 4 bases; unmatched junction nucleotides: 5. Per the germline V gene, CDR1 is MNHNS and CDR2 is SASEGT. The CDR3 spans 14 residues.

The sample holds a few counts of this clonotype. This chain uses TRBV19 with TRBJ2-3; D gene unclear. V was pared by 10 bases and J by 0 bases, with 14 bases between. Germline V gene lookup returns CDR1 LNHDA and CDR2 SQIVND (reference sequence). The length of the CDR3 is 14 residues. CDR3 in DNA: TGTGCCACTTCAGTCGGGCTAAGCACAGATACGCAGTATTTT. This sequence encodes CATSVGLSTDTQYF.

The rearrangement uses TRBV6-2 or TRBV6-3 and TRBJ1-1; no clear D gene. The germline gives CDR1 MNHEY, CDR2 SVGEGT. The CDR3 has 13 amino acids. Trimming removed 11 bases from V and 4 bases from J, with 17 bases in between. The CDR3 bases are TGTGCCGGCCGGCCCAGGTGGGGCACTGAAGCTTTCTTT. Encoded protein: CAGRPRWGTEAFF.

This clonotype was detected many times. This rearrangement joins TRBV28 to TRBJ1-1, with D tentatively TRBD1 (6 bases). Germline CDR1 and CDR2: MDHEN and SYDVKM. V was clipped by 6 bases and J by 4 bases, with 12 bases between them. The CDR3 is 13 amino acids. The CDR3 coding sequence is TGTGCCAGCAGCATCGGACAGTCCACTGAAGCTTTCTTT. Its protein product is CASSIGQSTEAFF.

This clonotype was seen many times. V gene TRBV28 combines with J gene TRBJ1-2; a weak D match, TRBD1 (5 bases). Trimming removed 6 bases from V and 3 bases from J, with 14 bases in between. The CDR3 totals 14 residues. CDR1 and CDR2 (germline): MDHEN, SYDVKM. In DNA form, the CDR3 reads TGTGCCAGCAGGTCTACCGGGACCCACTATGGCTACACCTTC. This translates into CASRSTGTHYGYTF.

This clonotype came up a few times. The chain combines TRBV14 with TRBJ2-7; D call uncertain. The CDR3 covers 13 residues. With 0 bases removed from V and 6 bases from J, the gap between germline ends came to 9 bases. Germline V gives CDR1 SGHDN, CDR2 FVKESK. The CDR3 nucleotides read TGTGCCAGCAGCCAAGATCCAACGGGCGAGCAGTACTTC. Protein product: CASSQDPTGEQYF. The whole variable domain, remainder taken from reference TRBV14 and TRBJ2-7, is EAGVTQFPSHSVIEKGQTVTLRCDPISGHDNLYWYRRVMGKEIKFLLHFVKESKQDESGMPNNRFLAERTGGTYSTLKVQPAELEDSGVYFCASSQDPTGEQYFGPGTRLTVT.

This clonotype was seen many times. V gene TRBV28 combines with J gene TRBJ1-4, with 7 bases fitting TRBD1. There are 13 residues in the CDR3. CDR1 and CDR2 (germline): MDHEN, SYDVKM. V lost 2 bases to trimming and J lost 7 bases; unmatched junction nucleotides: 1. The CDR3 region has the DNA TGTGCCAGCAGTTTAGCAGGGGGTGAAAAACTGTTTTTT. It yields the protein CASSLAGGEKLFF.

The chain recombines TRBV2 with TRBJ2-1; TRBD1 aligns across 8 bases. This CDR3 comprises 17 residues. Germline CDR1 is SNHLY and CDR2 is FYNNEI. The trim removed 4 bases at V and 0 bases at J, leaving 8 bases unmatched. The CDR3 loop is CASSAFGQGSSYNEQFF. CDR3 in DNA: TGTGCCAGCAGTGCGTTCGGACAGGGCAGCTCCTACAATGAGCAGTTCTTC.

The chain couples TRBV30 to TRBJ1-1; no firm D call. The CDR3 runs 14 residues. The germline V gene has CDR1 GTSNPN and CDR2 SVGIG (reference sequence). With 0 bases removed from V and 3 bases from J, the gap between germline ends came to 11 bases. CDR3 coding DNA: TGTGCCTGGAGTGTTTGGGGAGAGTACACTGAAGCTTTCTTT. Protein product: CAWSVWGEYTEAFF.

The V call is TRBV5-1, the J call TRBJ1-2; D is possibly TRBD1 (5 bases). V dropped 2 bases and J dropped 8 bases, with 13 bases sitting between them. The CDR3 consists of 13 residues. CDR1 is SGHRS and CDR2 is YFSETQ in the germline V gene. CDR3 sequence: CASSLAGPGGYTF. The CDR3 DNA follows: TGCGCCAGCAGCTTAGCAGGGCCTGGGGGCTACACCTTC.

The sample holds a few counts of this clonotype. In DNA form, the CDR3 reads TGTGCCAGCAGGTATATGGGACAGACCGAAGCTTTCTTT. This gives the protein CASRYMGQTEAFF. The rearrangement joins TRBV28 to TRBJ1-1; 7 bases align to TRBD1. This CDR3 is built from 13 residues. The V segment lost 6 bases and the J segment 8 bases; nucleotides outside the gene matches: 9. The germline CDR1 and CDR2 sequences are MDHEN and SYDVKM.

In this sample, this clonotype turned up a few times. This sequence joins TRBV6-5 and TRBJ1-2; D not certain. V lost 2 bases to trimming and J lost 4 bases, with 14 bases between them. This CDR3 region has 15 residues. Germline CDR1 MNHEY, CDR2 SVGAGI. CDR3: CASSYAKRTSYGYTF. In DNA, the CDR3 is TGTGCCAGCAGTTACGCCAAACGGACGTCCTATGGCTACACCTTC.

The chain employs TRBV6-2 or TRBV6-3 and TRBJ1-5, with unresolved D. Trimming left V 5 bases short and J 8 bases short, with 13 bases between. The length of the CDR3 is 13 residues. Germline V gene lookup returns CDR1 MNHEY and CDR2 SVGEGT. CDR3 sequence reads: CASSEAPGEPQHF. In DNA, the CDR3 is TGTGCCAGCAGTGAAGCTCCCGGAGAGCCCCAGCATTTT.

Notes on this clonotype: This could be a read error, since a much larger clone is one nucleotide away. The chain is built from TRBV6-1 and TRBJ1-2, with D possibly being TRBD1 (6 bases). Germline V CDR1 and CDR2: MNHNS, SASEGT. The CDR3 spans 13 residues. CDR3 loop: CAGRSTGSGGYTF. CDR3 DNA: TGTGCCGGCAGATCCACAGGGTCGGGAGGCTACACCTTC.

This clonotype showed up just a few times. The chain recombines TRBV6-5 with TRBJ2-1; TRBD2 matches at 11 bases. CDR1 MNHEY and CDR2 SVGAGI come from the germline V gene. The V segment lost 0 bases and the J segment 7 bases; nucleotides outside the gene matches: 2. CDR3 length: 15 amino acids. CDR3 protein: CASSYSLAGGNEQFF. The CDR3 DNA follows: TGTGCCAGCAGTTACTCTCTAGCGGGAGGAAATGAGCAGTTCTTC.

About this clonotype itself: This could be a read error, since a much larger clone is one nucleotide away. The chain has TRBV11-3 and TRBJ1-1, with D perhaps TRBD1 (5 bases). The CDR3 is 15 amino acids. CDR1 is SGHNT, CDR2 YENEEA, per germline. With 4 bases removed from V and 6 bases from J, the gap between germline ends came to 18 bases. The CDR3 sequence is CASSSQGTATSEAFF. The CDR3 DNA reads as TGTGCCAGCAGCTCTCAGGGAACCGCGACCTCTGAAGCTTTCTTT.

This clonotype was counted once. A far larger clone is one nucleotide away, so this likely arose from a read error. The rearrangement joins TRBV27 to TRBJ1-6; D is perhaps TRBD1 (5 bases). TRBJ1-1 matches the DNA end more closely, so the J call is doubtful. The CDR3 extends over 15 amino acids. Germline loops: CDR1 MNHEY, CDR2 SMNVEV (reference sequence). The CDR3 loop is CASSLSLPGRTGAFF. The CDR3 DNA reads as TGTGCCAGCAGTTTATCGCTTCCAGGGAGGACTGGAGCTTTCTTT.

The sample holds many counts of this clonotype. The CDR3 coding sequence is TGTGCCAGCAGTCGCGACAGCTCCTCCTACGAGCAGTACTTC. Its translation: CASSRDSSSYEQYF. The chain uses TRBV18 and TRBJ2-7, with D perhaps matching TRBD1 (5 bases). Trimming stripped 8 bases from V and 0 bases from J, with 14 bases between. From germline, CDR1 is KGHSH and CDR2 LQKENI. There are 14 residues in the CDR3.

The V call is TRBV6-2 or TRBV6-3, the J call TRBJ1-2; 9 bases line up with TRBD1. This CDR3 region has 16 residues. Germline V gene lookup returns CDR1 MNHEY and CDR2 SVGEGT. Unmatched junction bases numbered 14, after V lost 6 bases and J lost 6 bases. CDR3 sequence (DNA): TGTGCCAGCAGGACAAGGAGGGGACAGGGCGTTAATGGCTACACCTTC. This translates into CASRTRRGQGVNGYTF.

As to this clonotype: Compared with germline, one end of the junction differs, possibly owing to a read error. The V call is TRBV14, the J call TRBJ1-1; possibly TRBD1 for D (5 bases). CDR3 length: 14 amino acids. Per the germline V gene, CDR1 is SGHDN and CDR2 is FVKESK. CDR3 nucleotides: TGTGCCAGCAGCCAATTGACAGCGAACACTGAAGCCTTCTTT. Amino acids: CASSQLTANTEAFF. Supplemented by reference TRBV14 and TRBJ1-1, the full variable domain reads EAGVTQFPSHSVIEKGQTVTLRCDPISGHDNLYWYRRVMGKEIKFLLHFVKESKQDESGMPNNRFLAERTGGTYSTLKVQPAELEDSGVYFCASSQLTANTEAFFGQGTRLTVV.

Only a few counts were recorded for this clonotype. The chain joins TRBV6-1 to TRBJ1-4, with 8 bases identical to TRBD1. The CDR3 sequence is 15 residues long. The germline V gene encodes CDR1 MNHNS and CDR2 SASEGT. The V gene end was trimmed by 7 bases and the J gene end by 4 bases; junction bases not matched to a gene: 8. CDR3 protein: CASMDRANLNEKLFF. CDR3 nucleotides: TGTGCCAGCATGGACAGGGCCAACCTTAATGAAAAACTGTTTTTT.

This clonotype was counted a few times. The J gene is TRBJ1-1, the V gene TRBV6-1, with 7 bases that match TRBD1. Germline assignment: CDR1 MNHNS and CDR2 SASEGT. The CDR3 is 14 residues long. V gave up 6 bases and J gave up 6 bases; unmatched junction bases: 10. CDR3 region: CASSLQGIVAEAFF. CDR3 bases: TGTGCCAGCAGCCTACAGGGGATCGTGGCTGAAGCTTTCTTT.

The chain joins TRBV11-2 to TRBJ2-7; 12 nucleotides match TRBD2. Unmatched junction bases numbered 8, after V lost 2 bases and J lost 3 bases. The length of the CDR3 is 17 residues. The germline CDR1 and CDR2 sequences are SGHAT and FQNNGV. The CDR3 DNA is TGTGCCAGCAGCTTAAGCCCCGGACTAGCGGGGTACTACGAGCAGTACTTC. Translation gives CASSLSPGLAGYYEQYF.

This clonotype came up a few times. J is TRBJ1-1 and V is TRBV30, with D unclear. The V end lost 4 bases, the J end lost 1 base, and 10 bases lay between the germline ends. CDR3 length: 13 amino acids. Germline V gene lookup returns CDR1 GTSNPN and CDR2 SVGIG (reference sequence). The CDR3 is CAWMLGGNTEAFF. The CDR3 DNA sequence: TGTGCCTGGATGCTGGGAGGGAACACTGAAGCTTTCTTT.

The V call is TRBV5-5, the J call TRBJ2-7, with D possibly matching TRBD2 (6 bases). The CDR3 extends over 16 amino acids. CDR1 is SGHKS and CDR2 is YYEKEE in the germline V gene (reference sequence). Deletions cut 3 bases from V and 0 bases from J, with 16 bases between. The CDR3 sequence is CASSYDLATSSYEQYF. CDR3 DNA: TGTGCCAGCAGCTACGATCTAGCGACAAGCTCCTACGAGCAGTACTTC.

V and J are TRBV27 and TRBJ2-3, with 10 bases lining up with TRBD2. This CDR3 is 17 amino acids long. Per germline, CDR1 MNHEY and CDR2 SMNVEV (reference sequence). With V trimmed by 6 bases and J by 4 bases, 13 bases remained unmatched. The CDR3 protein is CASRGRTSGLGADTQYF. CDR3 sequence (DNA): TGTGCCAGCAGGGGAAGGACTAGCGGTCTGGGAGCAGATACGCAGTATTTT.

This clonotype has a handful of counts. The chain links TRBV19 to TRBJ1-4, with D maybe TRBD1 (6 bases). This CDR3 comprises 15 residues. V was shortened by 5 bases and J by 6 bases, with 16 bases between the two germline ends. Looked up from germline, CDR1 is LNHDA and CDR2 is SQIVND (reference sequence). CDR3 in DNA: TGTGCCAGTAGTTACCTCTACAGGGAACATGAAAAACTGTTTTTT. It translates to CASSYLYREHEKLFF.

This chain links TRBV6-5 with TRBJ1-5, with a weak D call TRBD1 (6 bases). Trimming removed 2 bases from V and 6 bases from J, with 14 bases in between. This CDR3 is 15 amino acids long. Germline V CDR1 and CDR2: MNHEY, SVGAGI. The CDR3 sequence: CASSYRTGNFQPQHF. In DNA, the CDR3 is TGTGCCAGCAGTTACCGCACAGGGAACTTTCAGCCCCAGCATTTT.

V gene TRBV5-1 combines with J gene TRBJ2-5; 8 bases match TRBD2. Per germline, CDR1 SGHRS and CDR2 YFSETQ. CDR3 length: 15 residues. Trimming removed 0 bases from V and 4 bases from J; junction bases left unmatched: 5. The CDR3 loop reads CASSLDRLAGETQYF. The CDR3 DNA sequence: TGCGCCAGCAGCTTGGATCGTCTAGCGGGAGAGACCCAGTACTTC.

The chain recombines TRBV11-2 with TRBJ2-2; D possibly corresponds to TRBD2 (6 bases). Germline V gene sequence: CDR1 SGHAT, CDR2 FQNNGV. Trimming stripped 0 bases from V and 1 base from J, with 12 bases between. The CDR3 is made up of 17 amino acids. CDR3 coding DNA: TGTGCCAGCAGCTTAGATCAGGATAGCGGGAACACCGGGGAGCTGTTTTTT. It specifies CASSLDQDSGNTGELFF.